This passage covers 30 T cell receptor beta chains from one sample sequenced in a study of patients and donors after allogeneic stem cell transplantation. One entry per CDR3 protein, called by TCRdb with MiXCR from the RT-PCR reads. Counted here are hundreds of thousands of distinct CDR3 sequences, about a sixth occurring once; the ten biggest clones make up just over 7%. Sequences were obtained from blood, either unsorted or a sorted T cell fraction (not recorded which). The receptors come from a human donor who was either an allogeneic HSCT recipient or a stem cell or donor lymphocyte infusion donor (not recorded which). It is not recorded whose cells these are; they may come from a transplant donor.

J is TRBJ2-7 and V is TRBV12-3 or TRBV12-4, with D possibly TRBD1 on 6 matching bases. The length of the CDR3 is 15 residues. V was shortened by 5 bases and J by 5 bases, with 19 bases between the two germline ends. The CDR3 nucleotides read TGTGCCAGCAGTCTACAGGGCCCCGGGCTCGACGAGCAGTACTTC. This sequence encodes CASSLQGPGLDEQYF.

CDR3 nucleotides: TGCAGCGTTGCTAGGGAGCGAGGAAACACCATATATTTT. Translating gives CSVARERGNTIYF. This chain uses TRBV29-1 with TRBJ1-3; no reliable D call. Trimming pared 4 bases from V and 4 bases from J, leaving 11 bases between. CDR3 length: 13 residues. CDR1 is SQVTM and CDR2 is ANQGSEA in the germline V gene.

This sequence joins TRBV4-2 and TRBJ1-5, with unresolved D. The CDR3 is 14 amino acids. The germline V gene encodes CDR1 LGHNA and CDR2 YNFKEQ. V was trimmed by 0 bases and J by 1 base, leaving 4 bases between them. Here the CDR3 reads CASSQDASNQPQHF. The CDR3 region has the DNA TGTGCCAGCAGCCAAGACGCCAGCAATCAGCCCCAGCATTTT.

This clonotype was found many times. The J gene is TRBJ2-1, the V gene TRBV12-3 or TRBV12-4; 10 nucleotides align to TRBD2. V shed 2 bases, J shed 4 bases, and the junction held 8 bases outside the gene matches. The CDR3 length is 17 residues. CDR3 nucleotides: TGTGCCAGCAGTTTACTCCTAGCGGGAGCCCGTTACAATGAGCAGTTCTTC. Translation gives CASSLLLAGARYNEQFF.

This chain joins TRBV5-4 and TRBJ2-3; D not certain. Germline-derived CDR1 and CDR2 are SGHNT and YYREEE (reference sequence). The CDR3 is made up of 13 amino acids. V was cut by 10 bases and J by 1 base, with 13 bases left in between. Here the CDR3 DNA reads TGTGCCTCAAAAGGACCAGGCACAGATACGCAGTATTTT. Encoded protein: CASKGPGTDTQYF. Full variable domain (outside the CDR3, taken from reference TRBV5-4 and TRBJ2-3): ETGVTQSPTHLIKTRGQQVTLRCSSQSGHNTVSWYQQALGQGPQFIFQYYREEENGRGNFPPRFSGLQFPNYSSELNVNALELDDSALYLCASKGPGTDTQYFGPGTRLTVL.

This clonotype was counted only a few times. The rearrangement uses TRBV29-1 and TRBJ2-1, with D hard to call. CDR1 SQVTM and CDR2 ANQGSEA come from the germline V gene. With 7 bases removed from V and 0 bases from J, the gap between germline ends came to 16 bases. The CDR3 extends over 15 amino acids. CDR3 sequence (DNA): TGCAGCGCCTCATGGCGGTTGCGCTCCTACAATGAGCAGTTCTTC. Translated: CSASWRLRSYNEQFF.

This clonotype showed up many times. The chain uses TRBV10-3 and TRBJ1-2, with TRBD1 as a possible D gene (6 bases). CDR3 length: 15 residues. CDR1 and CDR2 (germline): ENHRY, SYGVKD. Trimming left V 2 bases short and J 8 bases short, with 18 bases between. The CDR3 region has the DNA TGTGCCATCAGTGAGCTCACAGGGAAGGGAAGGGGCTACACCTTC. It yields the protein CAISELTGKGRGYTF.

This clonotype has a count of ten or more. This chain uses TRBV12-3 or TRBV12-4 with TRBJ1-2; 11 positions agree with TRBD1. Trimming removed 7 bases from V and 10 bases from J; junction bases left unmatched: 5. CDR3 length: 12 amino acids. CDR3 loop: CASTRTGGDYTF. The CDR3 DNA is TGTGCCAGCACCCGGACAGGGGGCGACTACACCTTC.

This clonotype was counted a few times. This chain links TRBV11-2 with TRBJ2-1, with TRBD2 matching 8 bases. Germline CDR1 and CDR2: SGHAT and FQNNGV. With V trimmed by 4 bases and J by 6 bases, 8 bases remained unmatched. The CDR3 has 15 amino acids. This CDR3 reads CASSYIGGAVNEQFF. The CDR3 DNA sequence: TGTGCCAGCAGCTACATCGGGGGGGCTGTCAATGAGCAGTTCTTC.

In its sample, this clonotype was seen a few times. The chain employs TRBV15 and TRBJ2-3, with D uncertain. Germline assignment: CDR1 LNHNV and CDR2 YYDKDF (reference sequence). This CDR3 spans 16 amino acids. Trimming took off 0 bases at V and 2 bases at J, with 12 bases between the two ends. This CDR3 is CATSRDAHPITDTQYF. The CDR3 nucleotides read TGTGCCACCAGCAGAGATGCCCACCCGATCACAGATACGCAGTATTTT. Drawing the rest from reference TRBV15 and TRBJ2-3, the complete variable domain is DAMVIQNPRYQVTQFGKPVTLSCSQTLNHNVMYWYQQKSSQAPKLLFHYYDKDFNNEADTPDNFQSRRPNTSFCFLDIRSPGLGDTAMYLCATSRDAHPITDTQYFGPGTRLTVL.

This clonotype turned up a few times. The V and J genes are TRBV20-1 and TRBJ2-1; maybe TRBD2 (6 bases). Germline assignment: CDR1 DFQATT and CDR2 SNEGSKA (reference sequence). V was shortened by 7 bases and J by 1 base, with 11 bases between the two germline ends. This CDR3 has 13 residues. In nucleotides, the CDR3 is TGCAGTGTCCCGGGAGTTTCCTACAATGAGCAGTTCTTC. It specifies CSVPGVSYNEQFF.

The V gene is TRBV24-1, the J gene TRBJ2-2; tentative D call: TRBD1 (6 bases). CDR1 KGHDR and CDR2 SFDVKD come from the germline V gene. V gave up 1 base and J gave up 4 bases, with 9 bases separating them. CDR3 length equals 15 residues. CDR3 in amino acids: CATSDFGDTTGELFF. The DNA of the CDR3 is TGTGCCACCAGTGATTTCGGGGACACCACCGGGGAGCTGTTTTTT.

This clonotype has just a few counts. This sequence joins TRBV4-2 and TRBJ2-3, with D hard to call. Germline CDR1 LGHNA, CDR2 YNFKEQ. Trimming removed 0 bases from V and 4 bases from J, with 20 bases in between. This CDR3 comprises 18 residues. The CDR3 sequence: CASSQDLRIRVRADTQYF. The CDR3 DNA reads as TGTGCCAGCAGCCAAGATCTTCGGATACGCGTCCGGGCAGATACGCAGTATTTT.

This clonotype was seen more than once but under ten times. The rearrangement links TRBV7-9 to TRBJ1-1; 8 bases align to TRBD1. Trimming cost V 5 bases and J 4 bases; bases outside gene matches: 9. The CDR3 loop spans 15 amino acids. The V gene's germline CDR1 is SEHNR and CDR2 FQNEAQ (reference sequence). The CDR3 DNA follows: TGTGCCAGCAGCCCCGGGACAGGATTTGTCACTGAAGCTTTCTTT. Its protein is CASSPGTGFVTEAFF.

CDR3: CASSGGRNEKLFF. The CDR3 DNA reads as TGTGCCAGCAGTGGTGGCCGGAATGAAAAACTGTTTTTT. The chain joins TRBV2 to TRBJ1-4; D is ambiguous. V gave up 4 bases and J gave up 5 bases, with 8 bases separating them. The CDR3 is 13 residues long. CDR1 is SNHLY, CDR2 FYNNEI, per germline.

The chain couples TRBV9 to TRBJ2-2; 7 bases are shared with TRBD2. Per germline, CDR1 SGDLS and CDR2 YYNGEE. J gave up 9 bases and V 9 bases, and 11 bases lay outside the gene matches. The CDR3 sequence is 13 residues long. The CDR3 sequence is CATTASGTRELFF. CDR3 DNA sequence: TGTGCCACCACGGCTAGCGGAACCAGGGAGCTGTTTTTT.

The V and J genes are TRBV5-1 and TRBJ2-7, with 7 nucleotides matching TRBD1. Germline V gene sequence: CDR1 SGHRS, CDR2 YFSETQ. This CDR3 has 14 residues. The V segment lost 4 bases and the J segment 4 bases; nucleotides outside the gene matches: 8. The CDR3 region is CASSKTGIRYEQYF. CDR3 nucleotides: TGCGCCAGCAGCAAGACAGGGATTAGGTACGAGCAGTACTTC.

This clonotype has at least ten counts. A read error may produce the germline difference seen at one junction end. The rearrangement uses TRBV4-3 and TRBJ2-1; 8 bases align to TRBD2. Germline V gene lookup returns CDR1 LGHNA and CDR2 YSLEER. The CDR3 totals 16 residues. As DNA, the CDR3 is TGTGCCAGCAGCCAAGTCACCCGGACTAGCTCTTATGAGCAGTTCTTC. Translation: CASSQVTRTSSYEQFF.

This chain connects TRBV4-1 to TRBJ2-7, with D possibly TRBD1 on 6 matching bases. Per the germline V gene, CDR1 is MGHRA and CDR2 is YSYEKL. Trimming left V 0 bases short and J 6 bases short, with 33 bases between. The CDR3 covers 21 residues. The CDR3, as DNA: TGCGCCAGCAGCCAAGAGTACCCCCCCAAACAGGGTTTAGGGGTTATAGGCGAGCAGTACTTC. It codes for CASSQEYPPKQGLGVIGEQYF.

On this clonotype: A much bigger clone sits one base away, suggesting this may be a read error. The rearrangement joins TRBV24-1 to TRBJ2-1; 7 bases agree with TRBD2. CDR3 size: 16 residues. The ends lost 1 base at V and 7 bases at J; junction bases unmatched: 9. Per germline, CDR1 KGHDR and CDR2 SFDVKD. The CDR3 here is CATSDFDVGGTNEQFF. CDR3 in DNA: TGTGCCACCAGTGATTTCGACGTCGGGGGGACGAATGAGCAGTTCTTC.

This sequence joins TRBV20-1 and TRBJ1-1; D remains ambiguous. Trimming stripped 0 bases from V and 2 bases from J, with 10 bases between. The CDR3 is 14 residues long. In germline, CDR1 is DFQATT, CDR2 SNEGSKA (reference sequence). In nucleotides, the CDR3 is TGCAGTGCTAGAGACCCCACCATAAACACTGAAGCTTTCTTT. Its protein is CSARDPTINTEAFF.

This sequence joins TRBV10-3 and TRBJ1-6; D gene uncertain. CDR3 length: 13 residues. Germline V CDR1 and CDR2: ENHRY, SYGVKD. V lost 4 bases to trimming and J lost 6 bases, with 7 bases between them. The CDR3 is CAISAGGNSPLHF. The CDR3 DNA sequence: TGTGCCATCAGTGCGGGCGGTAATTCACCCCTCCACTTT.

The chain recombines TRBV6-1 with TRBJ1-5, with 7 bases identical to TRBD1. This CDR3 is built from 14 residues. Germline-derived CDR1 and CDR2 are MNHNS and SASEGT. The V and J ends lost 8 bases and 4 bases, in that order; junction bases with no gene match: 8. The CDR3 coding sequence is TGTGCCAGCGACCGGGACAGCATAAATCAGCCCCAGCATTTT. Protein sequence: CASDRDSINQPQHF.

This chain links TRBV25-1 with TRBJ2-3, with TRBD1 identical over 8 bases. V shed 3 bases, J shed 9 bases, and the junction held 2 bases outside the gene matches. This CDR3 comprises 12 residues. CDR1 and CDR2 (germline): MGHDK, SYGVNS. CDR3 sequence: CASSDGTGTQYF. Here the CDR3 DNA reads TGTGCCAGCAGTGACGGGACAGGAACGCAGTATTTT.

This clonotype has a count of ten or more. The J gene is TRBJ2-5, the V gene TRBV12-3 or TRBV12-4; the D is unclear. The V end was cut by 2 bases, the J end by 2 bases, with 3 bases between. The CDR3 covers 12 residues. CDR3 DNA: TGTGCCAGCAGTTTAAGACAAGAGACCCAGTACTTC. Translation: CASSLRQETQYF.

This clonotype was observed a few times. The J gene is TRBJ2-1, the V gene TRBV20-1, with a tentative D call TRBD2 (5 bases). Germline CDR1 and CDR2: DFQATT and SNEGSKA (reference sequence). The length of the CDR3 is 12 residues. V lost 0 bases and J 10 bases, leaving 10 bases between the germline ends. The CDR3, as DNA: TGCAGTGCTAGAGATTTGGGAGCCGAGCAGTTCTTC. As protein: CSARDLGAEQFF.

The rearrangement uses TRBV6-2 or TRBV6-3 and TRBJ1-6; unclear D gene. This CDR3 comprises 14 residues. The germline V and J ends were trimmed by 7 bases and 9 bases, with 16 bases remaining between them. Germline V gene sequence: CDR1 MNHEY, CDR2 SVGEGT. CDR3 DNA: TGTGCCAGCATAAGAACGCCTAAGGGTTCACCCCTCCACTTT. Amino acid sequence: CASIRTPKGSPLHF.

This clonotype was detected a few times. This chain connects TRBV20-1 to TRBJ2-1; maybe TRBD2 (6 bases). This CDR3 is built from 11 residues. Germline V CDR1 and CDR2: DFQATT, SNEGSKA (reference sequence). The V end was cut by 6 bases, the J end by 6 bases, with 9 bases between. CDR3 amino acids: CSARTINEQFF. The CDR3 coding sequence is TGCAGTGCCAGGACTATCAATGAGCAGTTCTTC.

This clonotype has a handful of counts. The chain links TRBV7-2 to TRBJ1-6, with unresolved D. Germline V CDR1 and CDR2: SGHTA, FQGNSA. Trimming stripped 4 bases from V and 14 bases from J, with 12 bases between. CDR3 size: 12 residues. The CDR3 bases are TGTGCCAGCAGCTCGAGCCTCCCTACCCTCCACTTT. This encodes CASSSSLPTLHF.

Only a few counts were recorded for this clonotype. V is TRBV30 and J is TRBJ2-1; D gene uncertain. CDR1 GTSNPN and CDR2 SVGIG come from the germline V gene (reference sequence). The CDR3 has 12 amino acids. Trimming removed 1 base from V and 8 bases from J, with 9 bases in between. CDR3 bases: TGTGCCTGGAGTGGTTTGAGAGATGAGCAGTTCTTC. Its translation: CAWSGLRDEQFF.